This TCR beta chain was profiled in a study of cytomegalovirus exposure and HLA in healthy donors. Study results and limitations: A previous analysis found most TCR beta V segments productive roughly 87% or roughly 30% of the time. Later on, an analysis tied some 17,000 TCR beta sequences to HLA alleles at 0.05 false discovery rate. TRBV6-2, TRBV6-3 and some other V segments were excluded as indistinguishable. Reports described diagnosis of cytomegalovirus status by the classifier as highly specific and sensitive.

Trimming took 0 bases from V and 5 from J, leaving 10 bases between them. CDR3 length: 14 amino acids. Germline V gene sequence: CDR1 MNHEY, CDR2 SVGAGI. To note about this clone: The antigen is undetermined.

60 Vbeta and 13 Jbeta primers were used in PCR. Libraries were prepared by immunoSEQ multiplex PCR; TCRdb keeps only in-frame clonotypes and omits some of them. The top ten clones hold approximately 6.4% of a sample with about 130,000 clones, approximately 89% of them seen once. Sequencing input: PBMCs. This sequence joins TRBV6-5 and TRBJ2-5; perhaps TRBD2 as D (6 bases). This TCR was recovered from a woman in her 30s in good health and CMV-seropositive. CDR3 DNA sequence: TGTGCCAGCAGTTACTCGGAAAGCGGGGAGACCCAGTACTTC. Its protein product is CASSYSESGETQYF.